This T cell receptor beta chain was profiled in a study of blood T cell repertoires in COVID-19. Profiling relied on immunoSEQ multiplex PCR, and the TCRdb table lists in-frame clones only, not all of them. The data show 230,000 or so clones, 80% to 85% seen once. Unmatched junction bases numbered 6, after V lost 1 base and J lost 2 bases. This CDR3 region has 15 residues. Germline V lookup: CDR1 GTSNPN, CDR2 SVGIG (reference sequence). This receptor was obtained from a man in his fifties or sixties with active or convalescent COVID-19. V is TRBV30 and J is TRBJ2-3, with 7 bases that match TRBD2. The sequencing sample was made of peripheral blood. The CDR3 nucleotides read TGTGCCTGGAGTGCCCTACTAGCGAACACAGATACGCAGTATTTT. Protein sequence: CAWSALLANTDTQYF. The whole variable domain, filled in from reference TRBV30 and TRBJ2-3, reads SQTIHQWPATLVQPVGSPLSLECTVEGTSNPNLYWYRQAAGRGLQLLFYSVGIGQISSEVPQNLSASRPQDRQFILSSKKLLLSDSGFYLCAWSALLANTDTQYFGPGTRLTVL.